The entry below gives a single T cell receptor (beta chain) sequence along with its context. The antigen is unknown. Indicated treatment: roughly ten-day PBMC culture with coronavirus spike peptide pools or control peptides (ViraFEST assay). This entry is derived from a study of vaccination and CD4 T cells after COVID-19. V lost 5 bases and J 5 bases, leaving 15 bases between the germline ends. The CDR3 runs to 14 residues. The V gene's germline CDR1 is MNHNS and CDR2 SASEGT. Oncomine TCR Beta short-read sequencing was applied to DNA from cultured CD4+ T cells. Each CDR3 protein gets one entry after TCRdb re-called the PCR reads with MiXCR. The repertoire consists of some 14,000 distinct CDR3 sequences, with about two fifths occurring once and the leading ten covering about 13%.

The receptor's source is a human donor who had recovered from COVID-19. This chain uses TRBV6-1 with TRBJ1-1; D call uncertain. Source material: CD4+ T cells from blood, cultured in vitro. CDR3 in amino acids: CASSPRTGGTEAFF. DNA of the CDR3: TGTGCCAGCAGTCCAAGGACCGGCGGTACTGAAGCTTTCTTT.